The present T cell receptor beta chain was sequenced within a study of blood T cell repertoires in COVID-19. Generated by immunoSEQ multiplex PCR, the TCRdb table keeps only in-frame clones and is missing some. The repertoire holds approximately 260,000 clones, with 70% to 90% as singletons. This clone appeared a few times. Germline-derived CDR1 and CDR2 are MGHRA and YSYEKL. This CDR3 is 16 amino acids long. V lost 4 bases and J 6 bases, leaving 22 bases between the germline ends. This clonotype was obtained from an older woman with acute or convalescent COVID-19. The chain combines TRBV4-1 with TRBJ2-7; D is ambiguous. The material sequenced was peripheral blood. CDR3 loop: CASSPIGRVPAPEQYF. The DNA for the CDR3 is TGCGCCAGCAGCCCTATAGGCCGGGTTCCAGCCCCCGAGCAGTACTTC.